This T cell receptor (beta chain) was observed in a study of blood T cell repertoires in COVID-19. Study as a whole: The origin of the acute and convalescent COVID-19 samples was the United States, Italy and Spain. In each case, the material was cDNA or gDNA derived from T cells, B-cell-depleted T cells, or PBMCs.

Losses at the gene ends were 3 bases for V and 2 bases for J; bases not matched to a gene: 10. This CDR3 spans 17 amino acids. The germline V gene encodes CDR1 LNHDA and CDR2 SQIVND (reference sequence). The repertoire was sequenced with immunoSEQ multiplex PCR; TCRdb's copy has only in-frame clones and lacks some. The sample contains around 150,000 clones, approximately 80% of which appear only once. The chain links TRBV19 to TRBJ1-1; TRBD1 aligns across 9 bases. This TCR was sampled from a human donor in a cohort sampled during active COVID-19. Sequencing was performed on peripheral blood. The DNA for the CDR3 is TGTGCCAGTAGTATTAGGACTTTACAGGGGGCCAACACTGAAGCTTTCTTT. Its translation: CASSIRTLQGANTEAFF.